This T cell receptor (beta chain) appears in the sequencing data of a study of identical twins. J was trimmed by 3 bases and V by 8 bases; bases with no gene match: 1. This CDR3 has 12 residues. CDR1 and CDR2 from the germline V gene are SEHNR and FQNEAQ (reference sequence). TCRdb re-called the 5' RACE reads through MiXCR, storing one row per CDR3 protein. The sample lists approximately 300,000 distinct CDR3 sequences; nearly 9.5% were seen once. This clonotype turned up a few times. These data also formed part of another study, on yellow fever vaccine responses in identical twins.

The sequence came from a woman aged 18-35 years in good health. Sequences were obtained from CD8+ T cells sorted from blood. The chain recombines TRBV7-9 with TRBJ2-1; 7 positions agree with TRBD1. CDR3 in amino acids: CASGQDYNEQFF. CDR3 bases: TGTGCCAGCGGACAGGACTACAATGAGCAGTTCTTC.